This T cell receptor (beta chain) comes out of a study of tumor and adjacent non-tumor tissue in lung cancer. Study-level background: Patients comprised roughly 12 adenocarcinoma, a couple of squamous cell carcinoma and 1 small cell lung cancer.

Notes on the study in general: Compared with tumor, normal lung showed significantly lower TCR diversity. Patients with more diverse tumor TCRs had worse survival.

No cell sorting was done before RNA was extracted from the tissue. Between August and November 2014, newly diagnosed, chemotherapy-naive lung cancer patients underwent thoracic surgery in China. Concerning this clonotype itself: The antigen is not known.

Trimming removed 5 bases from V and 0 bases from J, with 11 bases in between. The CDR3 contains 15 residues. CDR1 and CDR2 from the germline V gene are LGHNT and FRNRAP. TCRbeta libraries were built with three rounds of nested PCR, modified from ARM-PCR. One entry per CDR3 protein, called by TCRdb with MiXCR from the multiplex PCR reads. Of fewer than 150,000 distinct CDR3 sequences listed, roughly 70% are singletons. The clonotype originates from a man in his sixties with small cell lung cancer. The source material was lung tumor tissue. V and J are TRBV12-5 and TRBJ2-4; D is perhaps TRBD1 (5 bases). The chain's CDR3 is CASGRDRVAKNIQYF. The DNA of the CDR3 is TGTGCTAGTGGTCGAGACAGAGTAGCCAAAAACATTCAGTACTTC.